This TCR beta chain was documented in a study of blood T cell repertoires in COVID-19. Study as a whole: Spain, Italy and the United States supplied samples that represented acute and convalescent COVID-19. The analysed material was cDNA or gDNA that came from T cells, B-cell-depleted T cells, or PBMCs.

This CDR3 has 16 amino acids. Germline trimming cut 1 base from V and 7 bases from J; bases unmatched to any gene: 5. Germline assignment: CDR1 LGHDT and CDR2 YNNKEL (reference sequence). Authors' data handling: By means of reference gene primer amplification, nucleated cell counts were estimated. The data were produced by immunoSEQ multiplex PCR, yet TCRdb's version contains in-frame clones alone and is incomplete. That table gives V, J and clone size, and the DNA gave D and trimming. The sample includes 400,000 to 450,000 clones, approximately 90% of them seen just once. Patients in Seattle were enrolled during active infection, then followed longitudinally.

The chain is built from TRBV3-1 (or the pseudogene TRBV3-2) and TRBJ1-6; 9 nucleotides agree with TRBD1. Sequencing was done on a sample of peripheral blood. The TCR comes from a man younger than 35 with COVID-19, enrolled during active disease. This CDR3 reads CASSQGGGQGNSPLHF. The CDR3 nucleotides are TGTGCCAGCAGCCAAGGAGGGGGACAGGGAAATTCACCCCTCCACTTT.